This TCR beta chain was profiled in a study of CD8 T cells in Susac syndrome. In the study overall: Each patient with Susac syndrome, at the time of blood draw, was therapy-naive, on corticosteroids, or on intravenous immunoglobulin alone.

CD8+ and CD4+ T cells circulating in blood were sequenced for TCR beta. The authors reverse transcribed roughly 0.5 to 1 ug RNA with random hexamers. TCRdb re-analysed the immunoSEQ multiplex PCR reads in MiXCR, keeping a single row per CDR3 protein. The data contain roughly 86,000 distinct CDR3 sequences, about 96% of them seen just once; the ten biggest clones take up roughly 0.68%. The TCR was taken from a human donor with Susac syndrome. The sequencing input was CD8+ T cells from PBMCs.

The CDR3 DNA sequence: TGCAGTGCTGCCCCCCCATGGTTCCAAGAGACCCAGTACTTC. Translating gives CSAAPPWFQETQYF. This chain links TRBV20-1 with TRBJ2-5; D is uncertain. Per germline, CDR1 DFQATT and CDR2 SNEGSKA (reference sequence). V lost 5 bases and J lost 1, with 14 bases in between. This CDR3 comprises 14 residues.